A single sample gave rise to the 2 T cell receptor beta chains below, sequenced in a study of T cell repertoires in cytomegalovirus infection. No antigen is known for these receptors. TCRdb re-analysed the reads in MiXCR, keeping a single row per CDR3 protein. Here the sample spans around 69,000 distinct CDR3 sequences, less than 30% being singletons. This specimen was CD8+ T cells from cultured PBMCs, taken from culture after CMV antigen stimulation. These receptors all come from a human donor in good health (CMV status not recorded). Some clones in this sample may be carry-over from other donors' samples.

This clonotype came up once. Here the CDR3 reads CASSVDGGVYNEQFF. CDR3 in DNA: TGTGCCAGCAGCGTAGACGGGGGGGTTTACAATGAGCAGTTCTTC. V and J are TRBV9 and TRBJ2-1, with 8 bases identical to TRBD2. The CDR3 is 15 residues long. V dropped 0 bases and J dropped 4; count of bases not matched to a gene: 3. Germline CDR1 reads SGDLS; CDR2 reads YYNGEE.

This chain links TRBV19 with TRBJ2-1; 11 nucleotides align to TRBD2. CDR1 and CDR2 from the germline V gene are LNHDA and SQIVND (reference sequence). J gave up 0 bases and V 10 bases, and 17 bases lay outside the gene matches. CDR3 length equals 19 residues. The CDR3 bases are TGTGCCACTTCCATAGCGGCTAGCGGGGGGAGAACCTCCTACAATGAGCAGTTCTTC. Its translation: CATSIAASGGRTSYNEQFF.